This record concerns one TCR beta chain sequence. Its antigen remains unidentified. This sample was taken from a study of Ad26.COV2.S vaccination and SARS-CoV-2 variants. Whole-study context: The donor participated in the COV1001 trial, in its Ad26.COV2.S arm. Recipients of Ad26.COV2.S got it intramuscularly, once or twice 56 days apart.

Overall study findings and caveats: An underestimation of total T cell responses may have resulted from the TCR breadth and depth analyses. People who got the vaccine had more spike-specific TCR breadth than people who got placebo.

CDR3 length equals 12 residues. Looked up from germline, CDR1 is MNHEY and CDR2 is SVGEGT. V was shortened by 6 bases and J by 11 bases, with 17 bases between the two germline ends. Treatment: 15 to 20 received Ad26.COV2.S at low or high dose, single or two shots; 5 received placebo; per-sample allocation not given. Samples came from day 63 after the first vaccine or placebo injection. Profiling relied on immunoSEQ multiplex PCR, and the TCRdb table lists in-frame clones only, not all of them. This table holds 440,000 or so clones, nearly 90% found once. Specimen: peripheral blood, collected in a trial of Ad26.COV2.S vaccine versus placebo. This receptor was identified in a person aged 18 to 59 who received the Ad26.COV2.S COVID-19 vaccine or a placebo. V usage is TRBV6-2 or TRBV6-3 and J usage is TRBJ2-7; either TRBD1 or TRBD2 may supply D (5 bases each). The CDR3 spells CASSPPGPTEYF. The CDR3 nucleotides read TGTGCCAGCAGCCCTCCGGGACCGACGGAGTACTTC.